This T cell receptor (beta chain) was identified during a study of T cell changes during pregnancy in multiple sclerosis. Per the germline V gene, CDR1 is SGHVS and CDR2 is FQNEAQ. This CDR3 has 15 amino acids. J was trimmed by 1 base and V by 0 bases; bases with no gene match: 3. Here immunoSEQ multiplex PCR was the method, and the copy in TCRdb shows in-frame clones only, minus some. The table records fewer than 60,000 clones, 75% to 95% of them present only once. The sample in question was peripheral blood, obtained after pregnancy. This sequence originates from a female donor in good health, enrolled as a control in a pregnancy study. The chain couples TRBV7-8 to TRBJ2-7; 7 bases align to TRBD1. The DNA for the CDR3 is TGTGCCAGCAGCTTAGCGGGACAGAGATCCTACGAGCAGTACTTC. Amino acid sequence: CASSLAGQRSYEQYF.